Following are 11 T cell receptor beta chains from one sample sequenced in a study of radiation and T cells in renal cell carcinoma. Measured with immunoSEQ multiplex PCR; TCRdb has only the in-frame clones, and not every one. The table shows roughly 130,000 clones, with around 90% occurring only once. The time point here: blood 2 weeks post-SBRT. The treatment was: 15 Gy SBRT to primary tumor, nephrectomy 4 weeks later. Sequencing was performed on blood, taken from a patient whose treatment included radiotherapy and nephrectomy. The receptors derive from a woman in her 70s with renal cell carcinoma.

This CDR3 reads CASSRTGMFVTEAFF. The CDR3 DNA reads as TGTGCCAGCAGTCGGACAGGGATGTTCGTCACTGAAGCTTTCTTT. The chain recombines TRBV27 with TRBJ1-1; 8 bases are a match to TRBD1. The V gene end was trimmed by 5 bases and the J gene end by 4 bases; junction bases not matched to a gene: 9. This CDR3 contains 15 residues. CDR1 and CDR2 (germline): MNHEY, SMNVEV (reference sequence).

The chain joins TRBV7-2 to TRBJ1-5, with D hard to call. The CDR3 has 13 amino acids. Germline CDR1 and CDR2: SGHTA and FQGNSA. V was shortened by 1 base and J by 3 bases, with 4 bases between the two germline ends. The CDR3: CASSLDPNQPQHF. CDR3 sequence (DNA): TGTGCCAGCAGCTTAGACCCCAATCAGCCCCAGCATTTT.

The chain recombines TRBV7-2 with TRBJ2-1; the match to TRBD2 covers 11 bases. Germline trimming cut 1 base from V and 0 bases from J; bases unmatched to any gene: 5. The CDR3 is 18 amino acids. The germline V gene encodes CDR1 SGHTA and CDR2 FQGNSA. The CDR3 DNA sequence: TGTGCCAGCAGCTTAGTCCTACTAGCGGGGGTCTCCTACAATGAGCAGTTCTTC. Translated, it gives CASSLVLLAGVSYNEQFF.

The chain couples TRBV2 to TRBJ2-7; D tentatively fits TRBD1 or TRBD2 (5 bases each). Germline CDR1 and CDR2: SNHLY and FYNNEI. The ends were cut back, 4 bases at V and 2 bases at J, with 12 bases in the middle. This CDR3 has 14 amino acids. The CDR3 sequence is CASSGGRVAYEQYF. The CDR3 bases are TGTGCCAGCAGTGGGGGACGGGTTGCCTACGAGCAGTACTTC.

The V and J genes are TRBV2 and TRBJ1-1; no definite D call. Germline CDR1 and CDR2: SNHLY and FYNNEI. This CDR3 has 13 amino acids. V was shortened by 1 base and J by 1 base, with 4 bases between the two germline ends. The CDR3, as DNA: TGTGCCAGCAGTGAAGGTAGGAACACTGAAGCTTTCTTT. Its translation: CASSEGRNTEAFF.

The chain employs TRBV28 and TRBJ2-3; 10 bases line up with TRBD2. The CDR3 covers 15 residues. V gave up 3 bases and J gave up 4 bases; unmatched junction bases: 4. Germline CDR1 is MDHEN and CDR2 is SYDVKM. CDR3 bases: TGTGCCAGCAGTTTGTTAGCGGGGGGTTCAGATACGCAGTATTTT. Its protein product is CASSLLAGGSDTQYF.

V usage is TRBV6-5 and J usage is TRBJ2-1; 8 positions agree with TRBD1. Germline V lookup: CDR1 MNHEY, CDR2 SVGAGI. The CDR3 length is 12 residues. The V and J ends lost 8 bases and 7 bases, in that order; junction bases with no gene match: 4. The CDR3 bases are TGTGCCAGCGGGACAGGTTGGAATGAGCAGTTCTTC. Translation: CASGTGWNEQFF.

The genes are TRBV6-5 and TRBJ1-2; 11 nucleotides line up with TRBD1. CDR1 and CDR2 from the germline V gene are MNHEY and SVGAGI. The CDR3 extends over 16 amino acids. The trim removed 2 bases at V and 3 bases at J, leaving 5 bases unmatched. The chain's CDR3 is CASSYRTGGSDYGYTF. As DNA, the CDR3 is TGTGCCAGCAGTTACAGGACAGGGGGCTCCGACTATGGCTACACCTTC.

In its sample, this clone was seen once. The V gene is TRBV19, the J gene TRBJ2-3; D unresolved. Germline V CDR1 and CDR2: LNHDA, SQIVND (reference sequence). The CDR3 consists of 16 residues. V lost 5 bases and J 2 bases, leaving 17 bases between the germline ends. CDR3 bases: TGTGCCAGTAGTCCGGTGGCGAAGAGTTACACAGATACGCAGTATTTT. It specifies CASSPVAKSYTDTQYF.

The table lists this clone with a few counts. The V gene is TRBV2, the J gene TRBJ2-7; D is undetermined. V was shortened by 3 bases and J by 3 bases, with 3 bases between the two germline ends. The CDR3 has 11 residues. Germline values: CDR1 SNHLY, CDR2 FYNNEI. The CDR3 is CASSEGYEQYF. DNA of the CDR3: TGTGCCAGCAGTGAGGGCTACGAGCAGTACTTC.

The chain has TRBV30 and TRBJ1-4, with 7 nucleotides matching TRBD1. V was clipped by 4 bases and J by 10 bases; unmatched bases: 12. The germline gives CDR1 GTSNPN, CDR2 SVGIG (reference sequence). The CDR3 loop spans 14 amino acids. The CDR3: CAWKYGKGGGKLFF. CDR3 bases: TGTGCCTGGAAATATGGGAAAGGGGGCGGAAAACTGTTTTTT.